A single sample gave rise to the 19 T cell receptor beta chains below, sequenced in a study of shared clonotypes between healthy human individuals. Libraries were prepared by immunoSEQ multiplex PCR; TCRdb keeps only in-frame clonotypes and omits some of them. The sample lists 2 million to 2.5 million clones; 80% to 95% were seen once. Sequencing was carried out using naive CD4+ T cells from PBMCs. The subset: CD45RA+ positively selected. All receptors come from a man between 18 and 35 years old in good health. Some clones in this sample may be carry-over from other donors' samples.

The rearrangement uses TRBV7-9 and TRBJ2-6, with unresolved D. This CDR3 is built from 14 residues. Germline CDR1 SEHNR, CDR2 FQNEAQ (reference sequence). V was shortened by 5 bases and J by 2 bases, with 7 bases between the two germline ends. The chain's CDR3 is CASSLTTGANVLTF. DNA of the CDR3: TGTGCCAGCAGCCTCACGACTGGGGCCAACGTCCTGACTTTC.

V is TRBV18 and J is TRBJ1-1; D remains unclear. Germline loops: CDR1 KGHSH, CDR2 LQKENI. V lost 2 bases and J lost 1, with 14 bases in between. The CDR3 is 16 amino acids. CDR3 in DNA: TGTGCCAGCTCACCAAGAGAGCCGGAGAGGAACACTGAAGCTTTCTTT. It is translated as CASSPREPERNTEAFF.

The CDR3 nucleotides are TGTGCCAGCAGTCCTGGACCCCTGGGGCACGAGCAGTACTTC. Protein sequence: CASSPGPLGHEQYF. The V gene is TRBV6-1, the J gene TRBJ2-7; weak D call: TRBD1 (5 bases). The CDR3 consists of 14 residues. Per the germline V gene, CDR1 is MNHNS and CDR2 is SASEGT. V was cut by 5 bases and J by 5 bases, with 16 bases left in between.

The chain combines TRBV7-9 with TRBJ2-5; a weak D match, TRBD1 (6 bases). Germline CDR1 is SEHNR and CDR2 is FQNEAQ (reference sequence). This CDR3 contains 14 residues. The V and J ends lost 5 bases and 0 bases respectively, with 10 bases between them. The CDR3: CASSRGQNQETQYF. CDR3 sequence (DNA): TGTGCCAGCAGCCGCGGACAGAACCAAGAGACCCAGTACTTC.

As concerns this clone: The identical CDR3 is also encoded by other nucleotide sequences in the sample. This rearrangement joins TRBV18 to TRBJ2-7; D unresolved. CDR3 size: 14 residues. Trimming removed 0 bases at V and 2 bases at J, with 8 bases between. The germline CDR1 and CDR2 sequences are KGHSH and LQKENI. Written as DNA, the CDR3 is TGTGCCAGCTCACCACCCGGCAGTACCTACGAGCAGTACTTC. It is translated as CASSPPGSTYEQYF.

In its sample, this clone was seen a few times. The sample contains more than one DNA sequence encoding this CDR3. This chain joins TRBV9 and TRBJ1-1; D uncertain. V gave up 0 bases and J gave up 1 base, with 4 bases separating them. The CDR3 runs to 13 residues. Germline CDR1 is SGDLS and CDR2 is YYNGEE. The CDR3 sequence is CASSVEGNTEAFF. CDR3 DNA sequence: TGTGCCAGCAGCGTAGAAGGGAACACTGAAGCTTTCTTT.

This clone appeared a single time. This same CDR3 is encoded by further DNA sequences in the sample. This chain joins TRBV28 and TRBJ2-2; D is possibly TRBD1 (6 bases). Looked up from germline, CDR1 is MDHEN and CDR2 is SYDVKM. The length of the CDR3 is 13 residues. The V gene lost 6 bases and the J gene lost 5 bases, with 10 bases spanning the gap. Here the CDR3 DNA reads TGTGCCAGCAGCAGGGGTAGGACCGGGGAGCTGTTTTTT. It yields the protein CASSRGRTGELFF.

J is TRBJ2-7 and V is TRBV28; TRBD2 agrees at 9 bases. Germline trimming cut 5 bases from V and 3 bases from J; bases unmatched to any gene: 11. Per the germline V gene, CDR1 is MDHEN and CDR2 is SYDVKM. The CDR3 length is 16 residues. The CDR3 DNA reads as TGTGCCAGCAGTACCCGCGCTAGCGGGGCTAGCTACGAGCAGTACTTC. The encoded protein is CASSTRASGASYEQYF.

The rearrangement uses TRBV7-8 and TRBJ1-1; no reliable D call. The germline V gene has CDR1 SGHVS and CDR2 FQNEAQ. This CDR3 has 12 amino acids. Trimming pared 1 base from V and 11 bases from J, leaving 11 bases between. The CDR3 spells CASSLVWGEAFF. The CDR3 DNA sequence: TGTGCCAGCAGCTTAGTATGGGGTGAGGCTTTCTTT.

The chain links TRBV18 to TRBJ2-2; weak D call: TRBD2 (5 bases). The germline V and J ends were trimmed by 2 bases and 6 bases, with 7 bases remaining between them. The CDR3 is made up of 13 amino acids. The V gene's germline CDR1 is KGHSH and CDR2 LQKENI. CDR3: CASSPGSPGELFF. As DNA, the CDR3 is TGTGCCAGCTCACCAGGGAGTCCCGGGGAGCTGTTTTTT. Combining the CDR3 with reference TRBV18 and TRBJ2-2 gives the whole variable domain NAGVMQNPRHLVRRRGQEARLRCSPMKGHSHVYWYRQLPEEGLKFMVYLQKENIIDESGMPKERFSAEFPKEGPSILRIQQVVRGDSAAYFCASSPGSPGELFFGEGSRLTVL.

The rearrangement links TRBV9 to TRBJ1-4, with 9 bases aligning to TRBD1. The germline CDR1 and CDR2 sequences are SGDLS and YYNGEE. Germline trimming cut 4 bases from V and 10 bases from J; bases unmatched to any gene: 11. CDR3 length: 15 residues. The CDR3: CASSPTTGGLGKLFF. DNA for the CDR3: TGTGCCAGCAGCCCGACGACAGGGGGGTTGGGAAAACTGTTTTTT.

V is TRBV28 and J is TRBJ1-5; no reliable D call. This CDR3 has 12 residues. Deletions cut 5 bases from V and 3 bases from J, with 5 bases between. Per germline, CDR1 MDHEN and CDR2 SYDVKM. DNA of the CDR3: TGTGCCAGCAGTCCGTTCAATCAGCCCCAGCATTTT. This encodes CASSPFNQPQHF.

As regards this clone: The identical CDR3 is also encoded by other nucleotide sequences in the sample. CDR3 nucleotides: TGTGCCAGCTCGGGGGGTGAGCAGTTCTTC. Encoded protein: CASSGGEQFF. The genes are TRBV28 and TRBJ2-1, with 7 bases that match TRBD2. V lost 8 bases, J lost 9 bases, and 1 base stayed unmatched. There are 10 residues in the CDR3. CDR1 is MDHEN, CDR2 SYDVKM, per germline.

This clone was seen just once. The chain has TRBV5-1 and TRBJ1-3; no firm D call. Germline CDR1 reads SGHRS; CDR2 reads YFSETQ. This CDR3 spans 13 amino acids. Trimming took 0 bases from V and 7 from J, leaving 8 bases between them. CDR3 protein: CASSLGNLNTIYF. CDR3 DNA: TGCGCCAGCAGCTTGGGGAATCTGAACACCATATATTTT.

CDR3 sequence reads: CASTPNQGIGGYTF. Written as DNA, the CDR3 is TGTGCCAGCACCCCAAACCAGGGAATTGGGGGCTACACCTTC. V and J are TRBV7-9 and TRBJ1-2, with D perhaps TRBD1 (5 bases). This CDR3 comprises 14 residues. Germline V gene sequence: CDR1 SEHNR, CDR2 FQNEAQ (reference sequence). V was trimmed by 7 bases and J by 8 bases, leaving 20 bases between them.

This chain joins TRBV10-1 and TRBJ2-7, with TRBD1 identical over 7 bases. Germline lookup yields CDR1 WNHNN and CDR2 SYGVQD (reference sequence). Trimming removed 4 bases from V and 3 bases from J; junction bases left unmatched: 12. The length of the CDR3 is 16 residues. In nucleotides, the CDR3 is TGCGCCAGCAGTGGGCCTCAGGGGGAAAATGACTACGAGCAGTACTTC. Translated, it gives CASSGPQGENDYEQYF.

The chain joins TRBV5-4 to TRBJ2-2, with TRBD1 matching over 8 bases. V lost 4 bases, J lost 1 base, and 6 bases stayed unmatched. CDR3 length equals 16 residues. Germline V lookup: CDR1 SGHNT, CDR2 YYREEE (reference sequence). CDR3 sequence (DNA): TGTGCCAGCAGCACGGGACAGGCAAGGAACACCGGGGAGCTGTTTTTT. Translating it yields CASSTGQARNTGELFF. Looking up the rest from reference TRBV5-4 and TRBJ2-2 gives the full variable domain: ETGVTQSPTHLIKTRGQQVTLRCSSQSGHNTVSWYQQALGQGPQFIFQYYREEENGRGNFPPRFSGLQFPNYSSELNVNALELDDSALYLCASSTGQARNTGELFFGEGSRLTVL.

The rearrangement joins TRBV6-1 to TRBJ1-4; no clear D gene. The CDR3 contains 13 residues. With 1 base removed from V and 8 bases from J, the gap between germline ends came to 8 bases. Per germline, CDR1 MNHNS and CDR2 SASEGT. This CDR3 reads CASSEVVGEKLFF. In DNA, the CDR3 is TGTGCCAGCAGTGAAGTTGTTGGGGAAAAACTGTTTTTT.

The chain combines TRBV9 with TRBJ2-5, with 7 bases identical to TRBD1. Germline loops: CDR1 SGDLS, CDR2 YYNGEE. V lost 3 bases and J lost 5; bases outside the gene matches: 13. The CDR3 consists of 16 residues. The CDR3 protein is CASSATDRAFGETQYF. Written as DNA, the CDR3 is TGTGCCAGCAGCGCAACCGACAGGGCTTTTGGTGAGACCCAGTACTTC.